This T cell receptor beta chain was obtained from a study of T cell repertoires in cytomegalovirus infection (dated by TCRdb to about 2019). Background for the entire study: Because public TCR beta signatures pointed to carriage of CMV infection together with the matching HLA type, the HLA type of each donor mattered for the analysis. Study-level results and caveats: In the ex vivo response, HLA-C-restricted CMV-specific TCR beta clonotypes were dominant, and in two of eight donors the single most frequent clonotype came from this HLA-C-restricted group. In both this cohort and an independent approximately 370-donor cohort, the cumulative frequency of public TCR beta family members distinguished carriers of CMV infection plus the relevant HLA type.

For sequencing, an Illumina HiSeq 1500 was employed. TCRdb cleaned the public reads at Q25 with fastp, built clones with MiXCR and kept in-frame beta chains. Merged by CDR3 protein, the rows form single entries marked with the most common genes and DNA. The sample table records 68,000 or so distinct CDR3 sequences; 22% of these occur just once. The top ten clones comprise 65% to 85% of the sample. The CDR3 numbers 15 residues from cysteine through phenylalanine. The sequence is cut down to CDR3 DNA, 45 bases in frame from base 1. Based on the germline V gene, the CDR1 and CDR2 sequences are MNHNS and SASEGT. At the junction V is shortened by 6 bases and J by 6 bases, with 18 bases in between. In regard to this clonotype: This clone's antigen is unknown. No much larger clone is present one base from it, and per-base qualities are unavailable.

Sequenced sample: PBMCs, sequenced either directly or after in vitro stimulation (not recorded which). This chain joins TRBV6-1 to TRBJ2-1; the D region possibly corresponds to TRBD2 (5 bases align). This clonotype originated in a human donor in good health (CMV status not recorded). Some clones in this sample may be carry-over from other donors' samples. The DNA sequence reads TGTGCCAGCAGAACCAGTAGCGTAGGCAGCAATGAGCAGTTCTTC. This codes for CASRTSSVGSNEQFF.